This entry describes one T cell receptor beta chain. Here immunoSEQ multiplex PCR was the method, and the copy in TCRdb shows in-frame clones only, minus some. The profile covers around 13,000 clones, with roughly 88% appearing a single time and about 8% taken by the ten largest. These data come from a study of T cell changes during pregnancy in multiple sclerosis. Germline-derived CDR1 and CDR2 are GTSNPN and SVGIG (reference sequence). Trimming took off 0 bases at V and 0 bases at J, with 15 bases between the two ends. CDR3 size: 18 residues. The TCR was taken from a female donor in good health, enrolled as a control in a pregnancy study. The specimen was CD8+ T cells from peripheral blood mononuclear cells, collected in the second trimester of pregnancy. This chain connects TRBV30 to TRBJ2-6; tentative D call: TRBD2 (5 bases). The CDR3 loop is CAWSVDVGDYSGANVLTF. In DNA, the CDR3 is TGTGCCTGGAGTGTAGACGTGGGAGATTACTCTGGGGCCAACGTCCTGACTTTC.